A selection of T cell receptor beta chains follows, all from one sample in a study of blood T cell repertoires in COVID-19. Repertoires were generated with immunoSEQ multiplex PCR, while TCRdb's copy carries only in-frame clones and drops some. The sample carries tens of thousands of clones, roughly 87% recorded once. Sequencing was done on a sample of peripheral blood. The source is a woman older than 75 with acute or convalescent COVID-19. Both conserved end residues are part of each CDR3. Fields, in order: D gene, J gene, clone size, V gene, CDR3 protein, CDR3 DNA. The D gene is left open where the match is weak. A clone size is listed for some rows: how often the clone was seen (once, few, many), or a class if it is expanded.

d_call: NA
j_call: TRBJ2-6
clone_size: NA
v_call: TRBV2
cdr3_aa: CASYRPSGANVLTF
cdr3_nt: TGTGCCAGCTACAGACCCTCTGGGGCCAACGTCCTGACTTTC

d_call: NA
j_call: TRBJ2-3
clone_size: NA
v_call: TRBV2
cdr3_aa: CASSAGVDTQYF
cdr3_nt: TGTGCCAGCAGTGCGGGAGTAGATACGCAGTATTTT

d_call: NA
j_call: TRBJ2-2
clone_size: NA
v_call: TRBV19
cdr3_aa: CASRTRGGGELFF
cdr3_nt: TGTGCCAGTAGGACAAGGGGTGGCGGGGAGCTGTTTTTT

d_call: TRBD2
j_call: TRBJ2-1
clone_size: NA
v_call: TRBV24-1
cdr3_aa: CATSDNGGGRGTLPGEQFF
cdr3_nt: TGTGCCACCAGTGACAATGGGGGGGGTCGGGGAACGCTTCCGGGTGAGCAGTTCTTC

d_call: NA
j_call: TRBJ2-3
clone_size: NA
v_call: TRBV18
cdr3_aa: CASSPPVTGTDTQYF
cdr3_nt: TGTGCCAGCTCACCGCCAGTAACGGGGACAGATACGCAGTATTTT

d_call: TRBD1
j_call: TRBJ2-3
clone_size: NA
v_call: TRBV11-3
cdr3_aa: CASSLLLGQGRITDTQYF
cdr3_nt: TGTGCCAGCAGCTTACTACTCGGACAGGGCCGAATCACAGATACGCAGTATTTT

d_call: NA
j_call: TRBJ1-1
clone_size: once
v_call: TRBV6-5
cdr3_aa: CASSTVGAEAFF
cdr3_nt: TGTGCCAGCAGTACGGTAGGGGCTGAAGCTTTCTTT

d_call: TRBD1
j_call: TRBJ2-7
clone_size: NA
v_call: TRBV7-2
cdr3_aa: CASSRDRGPYEQYF
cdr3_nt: TGTGCCAGCAGCCGGGACAGGGGCCCCTACGAGCAGTACTTC

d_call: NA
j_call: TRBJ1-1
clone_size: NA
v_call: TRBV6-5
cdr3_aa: CASESTAKNTEAFF
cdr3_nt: TGTGCCAGCGAGTCCACAGCCAAAAACACTGAAGCTTTCTTT

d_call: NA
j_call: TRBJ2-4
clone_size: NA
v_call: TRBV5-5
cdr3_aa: CASSLAGDSQGPGQYF
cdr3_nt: TGTGCCAGCAGCTTGGCCGGAGATTCGCAGGGCCCTGGACAGTACTTC

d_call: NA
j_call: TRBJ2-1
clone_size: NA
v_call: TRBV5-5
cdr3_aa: CASNLRRSGGNEQFF
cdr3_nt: TGTGCCAGCAACCTTCGGCGTTCTGGGGGGAATGAGCAGTTCTTC

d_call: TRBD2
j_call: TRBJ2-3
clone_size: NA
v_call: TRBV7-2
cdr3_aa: CASSLVAGADTQYF
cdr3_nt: TGTGCCAGCAGCTTGGTGGCGGGGGCAGATACGCAGTATTTT

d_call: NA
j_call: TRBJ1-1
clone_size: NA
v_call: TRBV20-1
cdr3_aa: CSAARTAEAFF
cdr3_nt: TGCAGTGCCGCGCGGACAGCTGAAGCTTTCTTT

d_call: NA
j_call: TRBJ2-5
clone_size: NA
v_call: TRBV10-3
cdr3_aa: CAISESGGKYF
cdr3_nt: TGTGCCATCAGTGAGTCAGGAGGGAAGTACTTC

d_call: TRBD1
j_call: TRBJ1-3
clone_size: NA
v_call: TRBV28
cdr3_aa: CASREQGKDTIYF
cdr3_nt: TGTGCCAGCAGAGAACAGGGGAAGGACACCATATATTTT

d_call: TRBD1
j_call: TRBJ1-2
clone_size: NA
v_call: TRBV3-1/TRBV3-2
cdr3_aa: CASSRRDRDANGYTF
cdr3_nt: TGTGCCAGCAGCCGCCGGGACAGGGATGCGAATGGCTACACCTTC

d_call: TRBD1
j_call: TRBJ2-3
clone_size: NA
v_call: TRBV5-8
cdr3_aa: CASSRGQLRDTQYF
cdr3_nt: TGTGCCAGCAGCCGGGGACAGTTACGGGATACGCAGTATTTT

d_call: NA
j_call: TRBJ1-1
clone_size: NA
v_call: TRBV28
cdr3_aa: CASSSPGYTEAFF
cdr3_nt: TGTGCCAGCAGTAGTCCAGGGTACACTGAAGCTTTCTTT

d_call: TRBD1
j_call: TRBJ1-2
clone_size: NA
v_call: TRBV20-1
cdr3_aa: CSAPWTGGYTF
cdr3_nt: TGCAGTGCTCCCTGGACAGGAGGCTACACCTTC

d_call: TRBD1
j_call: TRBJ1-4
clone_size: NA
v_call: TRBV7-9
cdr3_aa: CASSGRQGSNEKLFF
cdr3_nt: TGTGCCAGCAGCGGCAGACAGGGATCGAATGAAAAACTGTTTTTT

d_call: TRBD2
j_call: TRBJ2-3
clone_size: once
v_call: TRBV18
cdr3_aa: CASSPPAGGHQDTQYF
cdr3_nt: TGTGCCAGCTCACCACCGGCGGGGGGGCATCAAGATACGCAGTATTTT

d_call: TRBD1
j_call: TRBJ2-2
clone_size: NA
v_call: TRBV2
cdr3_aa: CASIWDRGDTGELFF
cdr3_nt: TGTGCCAGCATCTGGGACAGGGGAGACACCGGGGAGCTGTTTTTT

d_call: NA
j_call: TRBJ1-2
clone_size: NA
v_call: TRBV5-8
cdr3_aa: CASSSDLPYGYTF
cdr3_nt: TGTGCCAGCAGCTCCGACTTACCTTATGGCTACACCTTC

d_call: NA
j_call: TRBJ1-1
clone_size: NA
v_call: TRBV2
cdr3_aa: CASSPDRHTEAFF
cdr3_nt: TGTGCCAGCAGCCCCGACAGGCACACTGAAGCTTTCTTT

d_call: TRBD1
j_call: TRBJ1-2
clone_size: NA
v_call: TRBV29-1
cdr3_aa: CSAPTGDYGYTF
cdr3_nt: TGCAGTGCTCCAACAGGGGACTATGGCTACACCTTC

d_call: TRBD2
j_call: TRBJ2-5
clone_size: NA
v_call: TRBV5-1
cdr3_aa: CASTPGGGKETQYF
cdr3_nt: TGCGCCAGCACCCCCGGGGGGGGGAAAGAGACCCAGTACTTC

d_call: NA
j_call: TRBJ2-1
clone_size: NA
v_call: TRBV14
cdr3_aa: CASSQAPGWDEQFF
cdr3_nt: TGTGCCAGCAGCCAAGCGCCGGGGTGGGATGAGCAGTTCTTC

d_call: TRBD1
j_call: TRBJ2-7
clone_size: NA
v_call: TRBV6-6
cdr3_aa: CASSQQTGAEQYF
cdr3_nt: TGTGCCAGCAGCCAACAAACAGGGGCCGAGCAGTACTTC

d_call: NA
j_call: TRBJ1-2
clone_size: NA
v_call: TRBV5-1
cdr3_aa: CASSLGAGAFGDEGYTF
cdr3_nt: TGCGCCAGCAGCTTAGGAGCTGGTGCTTTTGGAGACGAAGGCTACACCTTC

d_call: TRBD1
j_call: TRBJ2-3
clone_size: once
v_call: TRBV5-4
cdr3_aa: CASSLWLGQGSSTDTQYF
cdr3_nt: TGTGCCAGCAGCCTCTGGCTTGGACAGGGTTCTAGCACAGATACGCAGTATTTT

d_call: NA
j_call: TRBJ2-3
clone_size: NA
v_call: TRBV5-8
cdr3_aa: CASSFTGTRNTQYF
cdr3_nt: TGTGCCAGCAGCTTTACAGGGACCCGAAATACGCAGTATTTT

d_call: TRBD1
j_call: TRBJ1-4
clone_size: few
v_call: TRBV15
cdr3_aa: CATSTRLRRGDEKLFF
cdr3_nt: TGTGCCACCAGCACCAGGCTCCGCAGGGGGGATGAAAAACTGTTTTTT

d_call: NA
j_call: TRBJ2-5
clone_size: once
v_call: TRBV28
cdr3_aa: CASSLLGSADGGTQYF
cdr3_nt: TGTGCCAGCAGTTTATTGGGCTCGGCAGACGGGGGGACCCAGTACTTC

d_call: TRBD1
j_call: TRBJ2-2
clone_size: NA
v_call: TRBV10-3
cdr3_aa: CAITDRGANTGELFF
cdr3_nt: TGTGCCATCACCGACAGGGGCGCGAACACCGGGGAGCTGTTTTTT

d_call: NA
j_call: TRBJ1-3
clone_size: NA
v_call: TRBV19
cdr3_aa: CASALESGNTIYF
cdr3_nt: TGTGCCAGCGCCTTGGAGTCTGGAAACACCATATATTTT

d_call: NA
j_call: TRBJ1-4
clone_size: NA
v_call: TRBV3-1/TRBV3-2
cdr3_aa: CASSQGSGANEKLFF
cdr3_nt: TGTGCCAGCAGCCAAGGGAGTGGAGCGAATGAAAAACTGTTTTTT

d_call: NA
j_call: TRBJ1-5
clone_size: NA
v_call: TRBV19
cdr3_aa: CASSIDRVQPQHF
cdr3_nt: TGTGCCAGTAGTATAGACAGGGTTCAGCCCCAGCATTTT

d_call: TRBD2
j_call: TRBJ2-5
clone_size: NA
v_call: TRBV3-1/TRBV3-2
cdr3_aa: CASSQARTSGGGETQYF
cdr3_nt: TGTGCCAGCAGCCAGGCCCGGACTAGCGGGGGGGGAGAGACCCAGTACTTC

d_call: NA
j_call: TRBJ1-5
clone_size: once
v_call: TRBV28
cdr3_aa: CASSSNRFGGRRDNQPQHF
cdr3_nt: TGTGCCAGCAGTTCTAACCGGTTCGGGGGGCGAAGGGACAATCAGCCCCAGCATTTT

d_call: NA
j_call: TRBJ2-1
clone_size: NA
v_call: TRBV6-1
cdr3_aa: CASSEGRGAPYNEQFF
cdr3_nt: TGTGCCAGCAGTGAAGGACGGGGGGCCCCGTACAATGAGCAGTTCTTC

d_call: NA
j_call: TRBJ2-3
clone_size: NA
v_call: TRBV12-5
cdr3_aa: CASAFSTDTQYF
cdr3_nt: TGTGCTAGTGCCTTTTCCACAGATACGCAGTATTTT

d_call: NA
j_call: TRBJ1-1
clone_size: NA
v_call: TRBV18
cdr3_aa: CASSLTANTEAFF
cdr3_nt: TGTGCCAGCTCACTGACAGCGAACACTGAAGCTTTCTTT

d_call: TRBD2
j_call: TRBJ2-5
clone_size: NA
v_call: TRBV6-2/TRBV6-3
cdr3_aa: CASSYSRLAGVPQETQYF
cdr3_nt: TGTGCCAGCAGTTACTCGCGGCTAGCGGGGGTGCCCCAAGAGACCCAGTACTTC

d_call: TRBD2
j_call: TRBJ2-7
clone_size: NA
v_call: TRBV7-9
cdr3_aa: CASSLGTIPYEQYF
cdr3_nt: TGTGCCAGCAGCTTGGGGACTATACCCTACGAGCAGTACTTC

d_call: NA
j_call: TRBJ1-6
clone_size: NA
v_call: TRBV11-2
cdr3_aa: CASSLFLQEGWNSPLHF
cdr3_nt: TGTGCCAGCAGCTTATTCCTTCAGGAGGGGTGGAATTCACCCCTCCACTTT

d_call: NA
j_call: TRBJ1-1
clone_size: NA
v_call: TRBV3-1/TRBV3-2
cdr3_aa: CACSHGFRVVDTEAFF
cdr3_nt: TGTGCCTGCAGCCATGGCTTCAGGGTAGTCGACACTGAAGCTTTCTTT

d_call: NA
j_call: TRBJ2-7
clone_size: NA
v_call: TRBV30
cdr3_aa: CAWGPGGTYEQYF
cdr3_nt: TGTGCCTGGGGTCCAGGGGGGACCTACGAGCAGTACTTC

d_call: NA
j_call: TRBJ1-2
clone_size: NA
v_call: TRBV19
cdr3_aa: CASSIKDSIVGYTF
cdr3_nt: TGTGCCAGTAGTATAAAGGACAGCATAGTTGGCTACACCTTC

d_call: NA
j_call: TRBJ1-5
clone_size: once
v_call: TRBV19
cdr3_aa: CATSMAVNQPQHF
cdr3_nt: TGTGCCACCAGTATGGCGGTTAATCAGCCCCAGCATTTT

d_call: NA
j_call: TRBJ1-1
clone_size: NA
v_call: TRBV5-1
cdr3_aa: CASRVSEQANTEAFF
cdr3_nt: TGCGCCAGCAGAGTCTCGGAACAGGCGAACACTGAAGCTTTCTTT

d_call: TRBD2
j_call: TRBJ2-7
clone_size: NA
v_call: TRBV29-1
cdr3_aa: CSVDGDYAGEQYF
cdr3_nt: TGCAGCGTAGACGGGGACTATGCCGGCGAGCAGTACTTC

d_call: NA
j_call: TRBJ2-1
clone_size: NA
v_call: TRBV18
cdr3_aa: CASSPFGGPVNEQFF
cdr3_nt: TGTGCCAGCTCACCTTTCGGGGGGCCGGTCAATGAGCAGTTCTTC

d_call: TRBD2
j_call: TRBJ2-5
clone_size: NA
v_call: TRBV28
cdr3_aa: CASSLAGGTLGETQYF
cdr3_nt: TGTGCCAGCAGTTTAGCGGGGGGTACCTTGGGAGAGACCCAGTACTTC

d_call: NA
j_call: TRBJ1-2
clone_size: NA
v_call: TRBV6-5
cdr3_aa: CASSTAEAVDYGYTF
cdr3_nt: TGTGCCAGCAGTACCGCCGAGGCAGTGGACTATGGCTACACCTTC